These T cell receptor beta chains were read from a single sample in a study of blood T cell repertoires in COVID-19. TCRdb keeps only in-frame clones here, not all; method: immunoSEQ multiplex PCR. The sample has 150,000 to 200,000 clones, 76% seen once. The material sequenced was PBMCs or T cells enriched from blood (not recorded which). These receptors all come from a woman in her forties or fifties with acute COVID-19. CDR3s include the opening cysteine and the closing phenylalanine or tryptophan. The order of the fields is D gene, V gene, clone size, CDR3 protein. A D gene is named only where the DNA matches it firmly. Rows may omit the clone size; those that give it use once, few, many or a size class.

d_call: -; v_call: TRBV28; clone_size: -; cdr3_aa: CASSFMRYGYTF
d_call: TRBD2; v_call: TRBV18; clone_size: -; cdr3_aa: CASSPSGASTDTQYF
d_call: TRBD2; v_call: TRBV7-8; clone_size: -; cdr3_aa: CASSRNIASGGAQDTQYF
d_call: TRBD1; v_call: TRBV19; clone_size: -; cdr3_aa: CASRPWGDRLTTNTEAFF
d_call: -; v_call: TRBV27; clone_size: -; cdr3_aa: CASSSTDPRGYTF
d_call: -; v_call: TRBV6-5; clone_size: -; cdr3_aa: CASSYLGNQPQHF
d_call: TRBD2; v_call: TRBV5-1; clone_size: few; cdr3_aa: CASSLASGGHNEQFF
d_call: TRBD1; v_call: TRBV10-3; clone_size: -; cdr3_aa: CAISGGQGNTDTQYF
d_call: -; v_call: TRBV6-1; clone_size: -; cdr3_aa: CASSESTGGQPQHF
d_call: TRBD1; v_call: TRBV27; clone_size: -; cdr3_aa: CASSMDRYSDTQYF
d_call: TRBD1; v_call: TRBV4-3; clone_size: -; cdr3_aa: CASSHGTGDHEKLFF
d_call: -; v_call: TRBV28; clone_size: -; cdr3_aa: CASSLSRPESPLHF
d_call: TRBD2; v_call: TRBV7-6; clone_size: -; cdr3_aa: CASSLFPPAGGYYNEQFF
d_call: -; v_call: TRBV28; clone_size: few; cdr3_aa: CASRPPGSSNQPQHF
d_call: -; v_call: TRBV5-6; clone_size: -; cdr3_aa: CASSLTGYSNQPQHF
d_call: -; v_call: TRBV6-4; clone_size: few; cdr3_aa: CASSDGGAADTQYF
d_call: -; v_call: TRBV7-9; clone_size: once; cdr3_aa: CASSLSQNYGYTF
d_call: -; v_call: TRBV6-5; clone_size: -; cdr3_aa: CASTRGGSGSTEAFF
d_call: -; v_call: TRBV12-5; clone_size: -; cdr3_aa: CASGFASGGNYGYTF
d_call: -; v_call: TRBV5-8; clone_size: few; cdr3_aa: CASSWLGERGTEAFF
d_call: -; v_call: TRBV18; clone_size: -; cdr3_aa: CAGATGAGNTEAFF
d_call: -; v_call: TRBV4-1; clone_size: -; cdr3_aa: CASSQDRIRGRGNGYTF
d_call: -; v_call: TRBV5-1; clone_size: once; cdr3_aa: CASKDSFSGNTIYF
d_call: TRBD1; v_call: TRBV5-5; clone_size: many; cdr3_aa: CASSRRGQGLSSNYGYTF
d_call: -; v_call: TRBV6-5; clone_size: few; cdr3_aa: CASGRSGTNTEAFF
d_call: -; v_call: TRBV7-6; clone_size: -; cdr3_aa: CASSLAQGHLTADTQYF
d_call: -; v_call: TRBV5-5; clone_size: -; cdr3_aa: CASSLWQGSTDTQYF
d_call: TRBD2; v_call: TRBV3-1/TRBV3-2; clone_size: -; cdr3_aa: CASSFVAGAGETQYF
d_call: TRBD1; v_call: TRBV7-6; clone_size: -; cdr3_aa: CASSLALARGPTNTGELFF
d_call: -; v_call: TRBV29-1; clone_size: few; cdr3_aa: CSVEDQAFGVRDGYTF
d_call: -; v_call: TRBV18; clone_size: -; cdr3_aa: CASSPYGIGYGYTF
d_call: TRBD1; v_call: TRBV4-1; clone_size: -; cdr3_aa: CASSQVESGTGNQPQHF
d_call: -; v_call: TRBV7-2; clone_size: -; cdr3_aa: CASSSRGLEKLFF
d_call: -; v_call: TRBV4-3; clone_size: few; cdr3_aa: CASSQSGNTEAFF
d_call: TRBD1; v_call: TRBV27; clone_size: -; cdr3_aa: CASAGGTGGLSGANVLTF
d_call: -; v_call: TRBV30; clone_size: -; cdr3_aa: CAWSGNSPNEQFF
d_call: -; v_call: TRBV5-6; clone_size: -; cdr3_aa: CASSWGGAVNQPQHF
d_call: -; v_call: TRBV12-3/TRBV12-4; clone_size: -; cdr3_aa: CASWSSGNTIYF
d_call: -; v_call: TRBV5-1; clone_size: -; cdr3_aa: CASSLAGRGRNLNYGYTF
d_call: TRBD1; v_call: TRBV28; clone_size: -; cdr3_aa: CASNNRGGQETQYF
d_call: TRBD1; v_call: TRBV5-1; clone_size: -; cdr3_aa: CASSPEPGGRSTEAFF
d_call: -; v_call: TRBV29-1; clone_size: -; cdr3_aa: CSVGGVSETQYF
d_call: -; v_call: TRBV7-2; clone_size: -; cdr3_aa: CASSLSYGELFF
d_call: TRBD2; v_call: TRBV4-2; clone_size: -; cdr3_aa: CASSQGAGPGGTQYF
d_call: TRBD1; v_call: TRBV7-2; clone_size: -; cdr3_aa: CASSLWTGGAGEKLFF
d_call: -; v_call: TRBV5-1; clone_size: few; cdr3_aa: CASSLATRAEAFF
d_call: TRBD1; v_call: TRBV19; clone_size: -; cdr3_aa: CASTYEGARKELFF
d_call: -; v_call: TRBV7-8; clone_size: -; cdr3_aa: CASSTGGGNSPLHF
d_call: TRBD2; v_call: TRBV19; clone_size: -; cdr3_aa: CASSKLAGSYNEQFF
d_call: TRBD2; v_call: TRBV7-9; clone_size: -; cdr3_aa: CASSLEVLADYNEQFF
d_call: -; v_call: TRBV2; clone_size: -; cdr3_aa: CASVLSVANVLTF
d_call: -; v_call: TRBV24-1; clone_size: -; cdr3_aa: CATSDFPSDRTQETQYF
d_call: -; v_call: TRBV6-5; clone_size: few; cdr3_aa: CASRRIDYGYTF
d_call: -; v_call: TRBV4-2; clone_size: -; cdr3_aa: CASSQGGGRGNQPQHF
d_call: TRBD1; v_call: TRBV2; clone_size: -; cdr3_aa: CASSEYEDRSYTF